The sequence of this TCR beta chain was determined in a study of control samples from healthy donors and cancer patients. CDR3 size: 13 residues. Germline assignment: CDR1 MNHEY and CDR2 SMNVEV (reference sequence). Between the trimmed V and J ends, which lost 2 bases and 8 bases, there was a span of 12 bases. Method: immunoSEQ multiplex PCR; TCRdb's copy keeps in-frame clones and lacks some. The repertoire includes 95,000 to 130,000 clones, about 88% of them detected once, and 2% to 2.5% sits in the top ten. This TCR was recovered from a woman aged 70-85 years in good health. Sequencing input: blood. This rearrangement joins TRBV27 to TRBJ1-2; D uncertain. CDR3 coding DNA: TGTGCCAGCAGTTTAGGTGTGGGGTTGGGCTACACCTTC. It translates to CASSLGVGLGYTF.